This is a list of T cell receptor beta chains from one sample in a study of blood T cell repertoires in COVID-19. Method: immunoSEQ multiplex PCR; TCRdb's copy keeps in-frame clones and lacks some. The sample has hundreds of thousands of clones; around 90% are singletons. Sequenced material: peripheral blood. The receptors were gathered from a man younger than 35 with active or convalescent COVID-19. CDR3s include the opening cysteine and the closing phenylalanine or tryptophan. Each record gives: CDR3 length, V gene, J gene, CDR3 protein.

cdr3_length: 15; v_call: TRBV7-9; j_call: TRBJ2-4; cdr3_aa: CASSSDSGAKNIQYF
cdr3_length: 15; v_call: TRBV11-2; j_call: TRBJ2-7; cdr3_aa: CASSPTFQRSYEQYF
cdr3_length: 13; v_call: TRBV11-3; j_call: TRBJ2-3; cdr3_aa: CASSLYGADTQYF
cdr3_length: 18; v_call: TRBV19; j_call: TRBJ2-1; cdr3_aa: CASSTKPPGQGYYNEQFF
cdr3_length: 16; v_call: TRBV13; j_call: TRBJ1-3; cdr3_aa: CASSSGQGASGNTIYF
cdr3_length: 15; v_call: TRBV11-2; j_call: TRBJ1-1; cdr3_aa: CASSSWTGKNTEAFF
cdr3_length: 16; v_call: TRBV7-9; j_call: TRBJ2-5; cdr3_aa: CASSLDETGSGETQYF
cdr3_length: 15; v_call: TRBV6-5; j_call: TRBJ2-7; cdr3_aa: CATVGLAGGDHEQYF
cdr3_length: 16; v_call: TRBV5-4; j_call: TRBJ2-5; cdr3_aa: CASSQVGGGGGETQYF
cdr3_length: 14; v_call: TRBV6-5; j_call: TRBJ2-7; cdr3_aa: CASSYGRVSYEQYF
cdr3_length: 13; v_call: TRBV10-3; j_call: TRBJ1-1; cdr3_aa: CAILEELNTEAFF
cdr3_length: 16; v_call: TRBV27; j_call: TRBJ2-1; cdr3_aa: CASSPGTSGLYNEQFF
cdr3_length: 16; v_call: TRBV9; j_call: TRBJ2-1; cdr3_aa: CARTRLGRGIYNEQFF
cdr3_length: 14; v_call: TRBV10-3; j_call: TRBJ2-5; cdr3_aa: CATLSGGPEETQYF
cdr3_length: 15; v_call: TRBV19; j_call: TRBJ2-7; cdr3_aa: CASSASNDGGYEQYF
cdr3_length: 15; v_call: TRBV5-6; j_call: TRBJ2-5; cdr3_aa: CASSSVTGDPETQYF
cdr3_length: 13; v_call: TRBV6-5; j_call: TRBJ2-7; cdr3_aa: CASSYSRGYEQYF
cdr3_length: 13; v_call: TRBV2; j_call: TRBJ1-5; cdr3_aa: CASTRGDNQPQHF
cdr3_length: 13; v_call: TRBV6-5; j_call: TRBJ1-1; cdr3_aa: CASSYGVGGEAFF
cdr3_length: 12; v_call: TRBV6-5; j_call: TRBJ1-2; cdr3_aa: CASGSVIYGYTF
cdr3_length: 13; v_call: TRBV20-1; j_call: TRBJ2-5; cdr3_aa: CSASGATQETQYF
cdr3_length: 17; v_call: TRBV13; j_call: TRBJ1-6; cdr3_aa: CASSLYGRSSYNSPLHF
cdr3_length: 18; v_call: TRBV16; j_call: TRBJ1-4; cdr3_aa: CASSQSLRQPILNEKLFF
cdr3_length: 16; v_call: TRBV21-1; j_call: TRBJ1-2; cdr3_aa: CASSKYRTGGGEGYTF
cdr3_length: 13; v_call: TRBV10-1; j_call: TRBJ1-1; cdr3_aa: CASSDADTTEAFF
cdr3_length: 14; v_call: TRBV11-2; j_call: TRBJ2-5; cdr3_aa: CASSSTSGQETQYF
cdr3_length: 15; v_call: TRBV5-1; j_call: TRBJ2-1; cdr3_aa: CASSPDPGGYNEQFF
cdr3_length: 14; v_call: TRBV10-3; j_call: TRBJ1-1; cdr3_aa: CAIKSTGQNTEAFF
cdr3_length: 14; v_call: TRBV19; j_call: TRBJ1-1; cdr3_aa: CATAAPPQNTEAFF
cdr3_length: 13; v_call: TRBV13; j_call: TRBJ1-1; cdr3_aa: CASSLASNTEAFF
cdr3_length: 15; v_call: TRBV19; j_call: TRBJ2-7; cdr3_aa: CASMWRQGGSYEQYF
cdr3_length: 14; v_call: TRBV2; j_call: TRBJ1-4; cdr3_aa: CASSEGTSGEKLFF
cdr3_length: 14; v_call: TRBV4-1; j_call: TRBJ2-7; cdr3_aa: CASSQVRTSSEQYF
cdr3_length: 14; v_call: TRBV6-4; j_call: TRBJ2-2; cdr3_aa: CASSRLAGAGELFF
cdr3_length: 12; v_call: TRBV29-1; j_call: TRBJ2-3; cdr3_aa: CSVEREKSSQYF
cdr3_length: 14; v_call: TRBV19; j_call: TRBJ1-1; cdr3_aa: CASGSPRQGDEAFF
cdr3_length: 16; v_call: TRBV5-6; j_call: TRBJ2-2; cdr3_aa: CASSWARTGNTGELFF
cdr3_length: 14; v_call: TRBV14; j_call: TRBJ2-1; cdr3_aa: CASSPRVGYNEQFF
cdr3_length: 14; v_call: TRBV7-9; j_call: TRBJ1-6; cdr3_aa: CASSQQTGKSPLHF
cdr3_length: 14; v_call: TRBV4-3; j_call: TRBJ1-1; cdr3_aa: CASSQDVANTEAFF
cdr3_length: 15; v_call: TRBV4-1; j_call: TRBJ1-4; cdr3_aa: CASSQENRGREKLFF